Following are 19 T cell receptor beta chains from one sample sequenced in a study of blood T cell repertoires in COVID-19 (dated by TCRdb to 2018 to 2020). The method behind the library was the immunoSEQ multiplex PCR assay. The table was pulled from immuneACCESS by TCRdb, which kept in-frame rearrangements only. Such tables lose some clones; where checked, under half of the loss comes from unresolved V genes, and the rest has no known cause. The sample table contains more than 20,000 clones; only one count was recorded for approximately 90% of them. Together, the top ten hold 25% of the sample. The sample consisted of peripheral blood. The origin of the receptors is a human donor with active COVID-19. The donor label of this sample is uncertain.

The CDR3 nucleotides are TGTGCCAGCAGTCTCGGACTAGCGGGGGGCTCAGGGGAAGAGACCCAGTACTTC. This sequence encodes CASSLGLAGGSGEETQYF. The chain has TRBV2 and TRBJ2-5, with 14 bases identical to TRBD2. Germline CDR1 reads SNHLY; CDR2 reads FYNNEI. V lost 5 bases and J lost 3; bases outside the gene matches: 11. This CDR3 is built from 18 residues.

In DNA form, the CDR3 reads TGTGCCAGCAATCCCCAGGGCATTATTAGCACCGGGGAGCTGTTTTTT. The encoded protein is CASNPQGIISTGELFF. The rearrangement links TRBV28 to TRBJ2-2, with D perhaps matching TRBD1 (5 bases). The V and J ends lost 7 bases and 4 bases respectively, with 19 bases between them. CDR3 size: 16 residues. Looked up from germline, CDR1 is MDHEN and CDR2 is SYDVKM.

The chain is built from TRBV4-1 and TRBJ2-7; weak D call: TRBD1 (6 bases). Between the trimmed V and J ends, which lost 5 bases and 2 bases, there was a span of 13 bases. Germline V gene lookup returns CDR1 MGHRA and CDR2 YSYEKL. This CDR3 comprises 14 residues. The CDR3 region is CASSSGDPPYEQYF. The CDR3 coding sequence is TGCGCCAGCAGCTCAGGGGACCCCCCCTACGAGCAGTACTTC.

CDR3 coding DNA: TGCGCCAGCAGCCAAGAACCAGCGGGAGCCTTCGAGCAGTACTTC. Its protein is CASSQEPAGAFEQYF. The J gene is TRBJ2-7, the V gene TRBV4-3, with 8 bases fitting TRBD2. V lost 0 bases and J lost 6; bases outside the gene matches: 7. CDR1 LGHNA and CDR2 YSLEER come from the germline V gene. The CDR3 sequence is 15 residues long.

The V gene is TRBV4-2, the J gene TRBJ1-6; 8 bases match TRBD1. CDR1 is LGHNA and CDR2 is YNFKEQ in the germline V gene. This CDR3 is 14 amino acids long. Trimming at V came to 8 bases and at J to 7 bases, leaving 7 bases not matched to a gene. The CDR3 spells CASCDRGRNSPLHF. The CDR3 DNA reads TGTGCCAGCTGCGACAGGGGTCGGAATTCACCCCTCCACTTT.

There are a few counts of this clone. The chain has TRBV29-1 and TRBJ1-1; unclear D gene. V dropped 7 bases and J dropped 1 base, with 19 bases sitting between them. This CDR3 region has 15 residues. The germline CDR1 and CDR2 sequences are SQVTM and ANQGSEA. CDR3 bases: TGCAGCGCCTCCCACCCGGAGGGCAGGAACACTGAAGCTTTCTTT. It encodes CSASHPEGRNTEAFF.

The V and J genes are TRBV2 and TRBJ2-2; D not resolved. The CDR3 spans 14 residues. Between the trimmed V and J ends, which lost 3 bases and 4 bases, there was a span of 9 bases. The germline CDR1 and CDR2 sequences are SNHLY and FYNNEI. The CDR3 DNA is TGTGCCAGCAGTGATTACACCCCCACCGGGGAGCTGTTTTTT. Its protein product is CASSDYTPTGELFF.

This CDR3 is CASSATGPGQEQYF. CDR3 DNA: TGTGCCAGCAGCGCGACCGGCCCGGGTCAAGAGCAGTACTTC. The V and J genes are TRBV7-9 and TRBJ2-7; D gene unclear. The CDR3 loop spans 14 amino acids. Deletions cut 5 bases from V and 7 bases from J, with 18 bases between. The germline V gene has CDR1 SEHNR and CDR2 FQNEAQ (reference sequence).

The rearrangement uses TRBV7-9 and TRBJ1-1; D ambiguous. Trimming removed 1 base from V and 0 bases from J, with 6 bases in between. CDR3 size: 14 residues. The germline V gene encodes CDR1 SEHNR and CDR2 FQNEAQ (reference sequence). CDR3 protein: CASSLGGMNTEAFF. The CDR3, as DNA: TGTGCCAGCAGCTTAGGAGGAATGAACACTGAAGCTTTCTTT.

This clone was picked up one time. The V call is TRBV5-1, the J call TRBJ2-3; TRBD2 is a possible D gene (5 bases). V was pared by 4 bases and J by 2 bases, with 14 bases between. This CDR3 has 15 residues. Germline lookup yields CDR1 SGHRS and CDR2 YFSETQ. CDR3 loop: CASSLPSGPTDTQYF. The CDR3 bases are TGCGCCAGCAGCCTCCCAAGCGGCCCCACAGATACGCAGTATTTT.

Written as DNA, the CDR3 is TGCGCCAGCAGCTTGGGGGGAACCCCGGGACAGGGGGCTTCCTACGAGCAGTACTTC. As protein: CASSLGGTPGQGASYEQYF. V usage is TRBV5-1 and J usage is TRBJ2-7; TRBD1 agrees at 12 bases. Germline V CDR1 and CDR2: SGHRS, YFSETQ. The CDR3 contains 19 residues. The V and J ends lost 0 bases and 1 base, in that order; junction bases with no gene match: 11.

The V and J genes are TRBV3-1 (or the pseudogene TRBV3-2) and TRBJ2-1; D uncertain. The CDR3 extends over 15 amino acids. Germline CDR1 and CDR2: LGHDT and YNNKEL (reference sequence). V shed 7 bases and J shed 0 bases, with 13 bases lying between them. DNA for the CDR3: TGTGCCAGCACCCCAGGCGCAACCTCCTACAATGAGCAGTTCTTC. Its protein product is CASTPGATSYNEQFF.

The CDR3 here is CATSWGGVRDSNQPQHF. The CDR3 DNA reads as TGTGCCACCAGCTGGGGGGGGGTGCGGGATAGCAATCAGCCCCAGCATTTT. V gene TRBV15 combines with J gene TRBJ1-5, with a weak D call TRBD1 (5 bases). Trimming left V 5 bases short and J 0 bases short, with 17 bases between. The CDR3 sequence is 17 residues long. CDR1 is LNHNV, CDR2 YYDKDF, per germline (reference sequence).

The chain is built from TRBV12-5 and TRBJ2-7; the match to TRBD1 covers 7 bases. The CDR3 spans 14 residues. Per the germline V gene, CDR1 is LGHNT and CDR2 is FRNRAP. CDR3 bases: TGTGCCGGTGGAACGGGACAGCCTCCCTACGAGCAGTACTTC. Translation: CAGGTGQPPYEQYF.

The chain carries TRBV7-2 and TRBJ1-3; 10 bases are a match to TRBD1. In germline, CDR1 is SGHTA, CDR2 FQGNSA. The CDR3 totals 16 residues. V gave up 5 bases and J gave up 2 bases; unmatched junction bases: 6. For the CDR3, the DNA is TGTGCCAGCAGCCCCCGAGGGACAGGGGCTGGAAACACCATATATTTT. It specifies CASSPRGTGAGNTIYF.

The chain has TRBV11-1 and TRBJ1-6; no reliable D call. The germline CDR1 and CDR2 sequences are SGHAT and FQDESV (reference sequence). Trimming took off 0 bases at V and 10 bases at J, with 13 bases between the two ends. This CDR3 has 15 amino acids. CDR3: CASSLAREKSSPLHF. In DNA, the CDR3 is TGTGCCAGCAGCTTAGCGCGGGAGAAGAGCTCACCCCTCCACTTT.

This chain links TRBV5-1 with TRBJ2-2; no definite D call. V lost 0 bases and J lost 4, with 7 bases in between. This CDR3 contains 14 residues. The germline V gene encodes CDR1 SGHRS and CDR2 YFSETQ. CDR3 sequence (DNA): TGCGCCAGCAGCTTGGCGGGTCGCACCGGGGAGCTGTTTTTT. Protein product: CASSLAGRTGELFF.

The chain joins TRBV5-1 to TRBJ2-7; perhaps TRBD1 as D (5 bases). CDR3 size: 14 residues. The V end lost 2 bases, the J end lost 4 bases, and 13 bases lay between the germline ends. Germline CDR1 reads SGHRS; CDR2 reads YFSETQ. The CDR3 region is CASSFDQGRYEQYF. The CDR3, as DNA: TGCGCCAGCAGCTTTGACCAGGGAAGGTACGAGCAGTACTTC.

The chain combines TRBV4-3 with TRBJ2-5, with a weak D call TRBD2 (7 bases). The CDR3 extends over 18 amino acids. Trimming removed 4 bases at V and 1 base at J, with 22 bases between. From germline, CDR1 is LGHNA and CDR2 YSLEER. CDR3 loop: CASSPGASGLPLQETQYF. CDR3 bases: TGCGCCAGCAGCCCGGGGGCTAGCGGACTGCCCCTCCAAGAGACCCAGTACTTC.